These 26 T cell receptor beta chains were all obtained from the same sample, sequenced in a study of T cells in Graves' hyperthyroidism and ophthalmopathy. Authors of the study amplified TCR beta CDR3 regions from RNA transcripts. In the first-round RT-PCR of the TCR CDR3, the HTBI primer set was used. From the multiplex PCR reads, TCRdb called clonotypes with MiXCR, one entry per CDR3 protein. Of 400,000 to 450,000 distinct CDR3 sequences listed, 14% to 15% are singletons. Sequenced input: blood. The origin of the receptors is a man younger than 30 with Graves' ophthalmopathy.

V and J are TRBV6-1 and TRBJ2-2; 7 nucleotides match TRBD1. Germline CDR1 and CDR2: MNHNS and SASEGT. This CDR3 contains 16 residues. V dropped 7 bases and J dropped 4; count of bases not matched to a gene: 12. The CDR3 loop is CASIKLPRGSTGELFF. The CDR3 coding sequence is TGTGCCAGCATCAAACTCCCCAGGGGGAGCACCGGGGAGCTGTTTTTT.

The gene calls are TRBV9 and TRBJ2-7, with TRBD1 identical over 9 bases. Germline lookup yields CDR1 SGDLS and CDR2 YYNGEE. This CDR3 is 15 amino acids long. Germline trimming cut 4 bases from V and 3 bases from J; bases unmatched to any gene: 8. CDR3 DNA: TGTGCCAGCAGCACATGGGGGACAGGGAACTACGAGCAGTACTTC. Its protein is CASSTWGTGNYEQYF.

This clonotype was observed at least ten times. This rearrangement joins TRBV30 to TRBJ1-3; TRBD1 might be the D (5 bases). Germline CDR1 and CDR2: GTSNPN and SVGIG (reference sequence). Trimming took 6 bases from V and 0 from J, leaving 9 bases between them. The CDR3 spans 13 residues. As DNA, the CDR3 is TGTGCCTGCTCCAGGGTCTCTGGAAACACCATATATTTT. Protein: CACSRVSGNTIYF. Full variable domain (rest looked up from reference TRBV30 and TRBJ1-3): SQTIHQWPATLVQPVGSPLSLECTVEGTSNPNLYWYRQAAGRGLQLLFYSVGIGQISSEVPQNLSASRPQDRQFILSSKKLLLSDSGFYLCACSRVSGNTIYFGEGSWLTVV.

This clonotype was seen at least ten times. This chain uses TRBV29-1 with TRBJ2-7, with 8 bases fitting TRBD1. J gave up 4 bases and V 0 bases, and 5 bases lay outside the gene matches. The CDR3 covers 14 residues. The germline V gene encodes CDR1 SQVTM and CDR2 ANQGSEA. This CDR3 reads CSVEDHDRGYEQYF. The CDR3 nucleotides read TGCAGCGTTGAAGATCACGACAGGGGTTACGAGCAGTACTTC.

This clonotype was seen a few times. The genes are TRBV14 and TRBJ1-3; D remains unclear. The CDR3 contains 14 residues. Trimming took off 3 bases at V and 3 bases at J, with 9 bases between the two ends. The germline V gene encodes CDR1 SGHDN and CDR2 FVKESK. In nucleotides, the CDR3 is TGTGCCAGCAGCCAGAGATGGGGTGGAAACACCATATATTTT. This translates into CASSQRWGGNTIYF.

In this sample, this clonotype turned up many times. This sequence joins TRBV12-3 or TRBV12-4 and TRBJ1-1; D not certain. This CDR3 is built from 13 residues. V was shortened by 7 bases and J by 3 bases, with 12 bases between the two germline ends. The CDR3 DNA reads TGTGCCAGCACTAGAGTCTCTCACACTGAAGCTTTCTTT. This gives the protein CASTRVSHTEAFF.

This clonotype was recorded many times. This chain connects TRBV7-3 to TRBJ1-6; D not certain. The ends were cut back, 1 base at V and 9 bases at J, with 13 bases in the middle. Germline-derived CDR1 and CDR2 are SGHTA and FQGTGA. The CDR3 extends over 15 amino acids. The CDR3 DNA reads TGTGCCAGCAGCTTAATACCGGGAAGTCGTTCACCCCTCCACTTT. It specifies CASSLIPGSRSPLHF.

This clonotype showed up many times. The V and J genes are TRBV9 and TRBJ2-1; D call uncertain. The CDR3 is 13 residues long. The ends were cut back, 4 bases at V and 5 bases at J, with 10 bases in the middle. Germline CDR1 SGDLS, CDR2 YYNGEE. The DNA of the CDR3 is TGTGCCAGCAGCAAAAACCAAAACAATGAGCAGTTCTTC. Translated, it gives CASSKNQNNEQFF.

This clonotype was recorded many times. The gene calls are TRBV9 and TRBJ1-5; D gene uncertain. Per germline, CDR1 SGDLS and CDR2 YYNGEE. The CDR3 is 14 amino acids. The V end was cut by 3 bases, the J end by 2 bases, with 9 bases between. The CDR3 DNA is TGTGCCAGCAGCGCCGACGGGGGCAATCAGCCCCAGCATTTT. Its translation is CASSADGGNQPQHF.

This clonotype was detected only a few times. The V and J genes are TRBV5-1 and TRBJ1-2; no clear D. Germline CDR1 SGHRS, CDR2 YFSETQ. The CDR3 has 13 residues. The V gene lost 4 bases and the J gene lost 7 bases, with 14 bases spanning the gap. Written as DNA, the CDR3 is TGCGCCAGCAGCCCAACATACTCGGGTGGCTACACCTTC. Translating gives CASSPTYSGGYTF.

This clonotype was recorded many times. The chain combines TRBV9 with TRBJ1-1; D uncertain. The CDR3 sequence is 13 residues long. The V gene lost 0 bases and the J gene lost 1 base, with 4 bases spanning the gap. Germline V lookup: CDR1 SGDLS, CDR2 YYNGEE. In DNA, the CDR3 is TGTGCCAGCAGCGTAGGCCCGAACACTGAAGCTTTCTTT. The encoded protein is CASSVGPNTEAFF.

Comments on this clonotype: A much larger clone lies one base from this, so it may be a read error. Here the CDR3 omits its conserved ending phenylalanine or tryptophan, so a read error is the likely source. This chain joins TRBV12-3 or TRBV12-4 and TRBJ2-7; 10 bases agree with TRBD2. CDR3 size: 15 residues. V trimming: 7 bases; J trimming: 3 bases; junction bases outside the gene matches: 9. CDR3 DNA sequence: TGTGCCAGCACCCTACTGCCTAGCGGGAGCTACGAGCAGTACTCC. This sequence encodes CASTLLPSGSYEQYS.

The V and J genes are TRBV2 and TRBJ2-7; 13 bases agree with TRBD2. The V gene's germline CDR1 is SNHLY and CDR2 FYNNEI. This CDR3 has 15 amino acids. The V segment lost 0 bases and the J segment 9 bases; nucleotides outside the gene matches: 5. The CDR3 is CASSEAGTSGKVQYF. As DNA, the CDR3 is TGTGCCAGCAGTGAAGCCGGGACTAGCGGGAAAGTGCAGTACTTC.

This clonotype was observed a handful of times. The chain links TRBV19 to TRBJ2-1; D gene ambiguous. CDR1 is LNHDA, CDR2 SQIVND, per germline (reference sequence). The CDR3 extends over 14 amino acids. V was pared by 7 bases and J by 4 bases, with 14 bases between. The DNA for the CDR3 is TGTGCCAGTACCCTTAGCTCTTCTTACAATGAGCAGTTCTTC. Translation: CASTLSSSYNEQFF.

This clonotype came up many times. The chain combines TRBV12-3 or TRBV12-4 with TRBJ2-7; TRBD1 aligns across 11 bases. CDR3 length: 16 amino acids. J gave up 3 bases and V 5 bases, and 9 bases lay outside the gene matches. The CDR3 region is CASSLGQGALNYEQYF. The CDR3 region has the DNA TGTGCCAGCAGTCTCGGACAGGGGGCCCTAAACTACGAGCAGTACTTC.

On this clonotype: A read error may be the cause here, since a much bigger clone is one base away. Lacking the conserved final phenylalanine or tryptophan, this CDR3 likely reflects a read error. The chain links TRBV5-1 to TRBJ2-5, with 7 bases matching TRBD2. CDR1 is SGHRS and CDR2 is YFSETQ in the germline V gene. Trimming at V came to 4 bases and at J to 0 bases, leaving 12 bases not matched to a gene. The CDR3 is 17 residues long. The CDR3 sequence is CASSTIPGGSYQETQYL. The CDR3 DNA sequence: TGCGCCAGCAGCACCATTCCGGGAGGATCGTACCAAGAGACCCAGTACCTC.

The CDR3 loop reads CSARDHRMFSGNTIYF. CDR3 sequence (DNA): TGCAGTGCTAGAGATCACCGTATGTTCTCTGGAAACACCATATATTTT. The chain joins TRBV20-1 to TRBJ1-3; D unresolved. Looked up from germline, CDR1 is DFQATT and CDR2 is SNEGSKA (reference sequence). The CDR3 has 16 residues. V lost 0 bases to trimming and J lost 0 bases, with 12 bases between them.

The chain employs TRBV14 and TRBJ2-7; 7 bases align to TRBD1. V trimming: 6 bases; J trimming: 3 bases; junction bases outside the gene matches: 17. Germline values: CDR1 SGHDN, CDR2 FVKESK. The CDR3 has 17 residues. The CDR3 reads CASSFPPRGKGGYEQYF. DNA for the CDR3: TGTGCCAGCAGTTTCCCCCCCAGGGGGAAAGGGGGCTACGAGCAGTACTTC. The full variable domain, completed using reference TRBV14 and TRBJ2-7, is EAGVTQFPSHSVIEKGQTVTLRCDPISGHDNLYWYRRVMGKEIKFLLHFVKESKQDESGMPNNRFLAERTGGTYSTLKVQPAELEDSGVYFCASSFPPRGKGGYEQYFGPGTRLTVT.

This clonotype was seen only a few times. J is TRBJ2-2 and V is TRBV6-1; maybe TRBD1 (6 bases). V was clipped by 8 bases and J by 0 bases, with 10 bases between them. CDR3 length: 14 amino acids. Looked up from germline, CDR1 is MNHNS and CDR2 is SASEGT. CDR3 sequence (DNA): TGTGCCAGCCTGGGGGCAGCGAACACCGGGGAGCTGTTTTTT. It translates to CASLGAANTGELFF.

This CDR3 is CASTGLAGPETQYF. Here the CDR3 DNA reads TGTGCCAGCACCGGACTAGCGGGACCAGAGACCCAGTACTTC. The chain carries TRBV5-6 and TRBJ2-5; 12 bases agree with TRBD2. This CDR3 spans 14 amino acids. From germline, CDR1 is SGHDT and CDR2 YYEEEE. The junction had 4 bases not matched to a gene; V was cut back by 6 bases and J by 4 bases.

The chain is built from TRBV27 and TRBJ2-7, with D perhaps matching TRBD1 (6 bases). The germline V gene has CDR1 MNHEY and CDR2 SMNVEV (reference sequence). Trimming shortened V by 8 bases and J by 3 bases, and 20 bases separated the two germline ends. The CDR3 consists of 15 residues. The CDR3 DNA is TGTGCCAGCGGTCTAGAACGGGACACAGGCTACGAGCAGTACTTC. As protein: CASGLERDTGYEQYF.

This clonotype was counted at least ten times. This sequence joins TRBV20-1 and TRBJ2-3, with 7 bases aligning to TRBD2. V shed 0 bases and J 6 bases; nucleotides not matched to a gene: 15. The germline V gene has CDR1 DFQATT and CDR2 SNEGSKA (reference sequence). This CDR3 spans 17 amino acids. Written as DNA, the CDR3 is TGCAGTGCTAGAGATATAGGGAGGGACTACCCACCTGATACGCAGTATTTT. As protein: CSARDIGRDYPPDTQYF.

This clonotype was recorded a few times. The chain has TRBV6-5 and TRBJ2-5; no reliable D call. Germline CDR1 MNHEY, CDR2 SVGAGI. This CDR3 has 13 residues. The V gene lost 2 bases and the J gene lost 3 bases, with 7 bases spanning the gap. CDR3 DNA sequence: TGTGCCAGCAGTTACCAGATTGAAGAGACCCAGTACTTC. Residues: CASSYQIEETQYF.

At least ten counts were recorded for this clonotype. The chain uses TRBV30 and TRBJ1-1; D is perhaps TRBD1 (6 bases). The CDR3 runs to 14 residues. The germline V gene encodes CDR1 GTSNPN and CDR2 SVGIG (reference sequence). V shed 4 bases and J shed 3 bases, with 15 bases lying between them. The CDR3 sequence is CAWTLPGHYTEAFF. The CDR3 DNA follows: TGTGCCTGGACGTTACCGGGACACTACACTGAAGCTTTCTTT.

This clonotype occurred many times. This chain joins TRBV11-2 and TRBJ2-7, with no clear D. This CDR3 comprises 11 residues. CDR1 and CDR2 from the germline V gene are SGHAT and FQNNGV. V lost 4 bases, J lost 2 bases, and 3 bases lay in between. DNA of the CDR3: TGTGCCAGCAGCTACACCTACGAGCAGTACTTC. It yields the protein CASSYTYEQYF.

This clonotype showed up just once. V gene TRBV11-1 combines with J gene TRBJ1-1, with TRBD1 matching over 8 bases. CDR3 length equals 14 residues. Per germline, CDR1 SGHAT and CDR2 FQDESV (reference sequence). V shed 6 bases, J shed 11 bases, and the junction held 14 bases outside the gene matches. CDR3 sequence (DNA): TGTGCCAGCAGACCCTCAGGGGGCACTGAAATGGCTTTCTTT. The encoded protein is CASRPSGGTEMAFF.